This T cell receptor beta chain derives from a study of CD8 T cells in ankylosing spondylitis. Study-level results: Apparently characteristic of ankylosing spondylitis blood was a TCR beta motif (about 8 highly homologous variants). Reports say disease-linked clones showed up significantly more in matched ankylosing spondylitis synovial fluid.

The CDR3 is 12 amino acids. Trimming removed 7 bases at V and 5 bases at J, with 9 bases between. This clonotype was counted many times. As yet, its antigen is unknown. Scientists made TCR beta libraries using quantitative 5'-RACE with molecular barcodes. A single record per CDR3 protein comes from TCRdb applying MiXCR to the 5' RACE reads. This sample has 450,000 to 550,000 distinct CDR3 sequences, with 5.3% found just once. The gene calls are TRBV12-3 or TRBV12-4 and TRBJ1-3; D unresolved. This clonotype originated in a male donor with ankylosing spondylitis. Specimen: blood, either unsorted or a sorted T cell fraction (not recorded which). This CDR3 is CASTSWRNTIYF. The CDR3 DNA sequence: TGTGCCAGCACCTCCTGGAGAAACACCATATATTTT.